One and the same sample provided the 31 T cell receptor beta chains below, sequenced in a study of cytomegalovirus exposure and HLA in healthy donors. Use of 60 Vbeta and 13 Jbeta primers characterized the PCR. Using immunoSEQ multiplex PCR, the repertoire was profiled, and TCRdb retains in-frame clones only, with some absent. Counted here are approximately 40,000 clones, roughly 80% occurring once; the ten biggest clones make up more than 9%. The sequenced sample was PBMCs. The receptor source for this set is a woman aged 18 to 35 in good health and CMV-seropositive.

This clone turned up a few times. The V call is TRBV30, the J call TRBJ1-4, with D uncertain. Germline assignment: CDR1 GTSNPN and CDR2 SVGIG (reference sequence). V lost 2 bases, J lost 5 bases, and 12 bases lay in between. The CDR3 is made up of 14 amino acids. In DNA form, the CDR3 reads TGTGCCTGGAGTAAGGCAGGTCAAAATGAAAAACTGTTTTTT. As protein: CAWSKAGQNEKLFF.

V and J are TRBV28 and TRBJ1-1; 7 positions agree with TRBD1. Per germline, CDR1 MDHEN and CDR2 SYDVKM. J was trimmed by 5 bases and V by 6 bases; bases with no gene match: 9. CDR3 length equals 14 residues. DNA of the CDR3: TGTGCCAGCAGGGGTGGGACAGTTAGAACTGAAGCTTTCTTT. This gives the protein CASRGGTVRTEAFF.

This clone was observed a single time. This chain joins TRBV7-2 and TRBJ2-5; 9 bases are shared with TRBD2. The tail of the sequence fits TRBJ2-7 better, so the J call may be wrong. This CDR3 comprises 15 residues. Per germline, CDR1 SGHTA and CDR2 FQGNSA. Here the CDR3 DNA reads TGTGCCAGCAGCTTAGCCCAGCGGGAGGCCTACGAGCAGTACTTC. It yields the protein CASSLAQREAYEQYF.

V and J are TRBV4-3 and TRBJ2-6; no reliable D call. CDR3 length: 14 residues. The V gene's germline CDR1 is LGHNA and CDR2 YSLEER. V lost 3 bases and J lost 0, with 3 bases in between. In DNA, the CDR3 is TGCGCCAGCAGCCAGTACTCTGGGGCCAACGTCCTGACTTTC. This gives the protein CASSQYSGANVLTF.

This sequence joins TRBV2 and TRBJ1-5; D gene uncertain. Germline V CDR1 and CDR2: SNHLY, FYNNEI. This CDR3 comprises 14 residues. The V gene lost 5 bases and the J gene lost 0 bases, with 8 bases spanning the gap. CDR3 sequence reads: CASSSGSSNQPQHF. DNA for the CDR3: TGTGCCAGCAGTTCGGGGAGTAGCAATCAGCCCCAGCATTTT. Based on the CDR3 plus reference TRBV2 and TRBJ1-5, the full variable domain is EPEVTQTPSHQVTQMGQEVILRCVPISNHLYFYWYRQILGQKVEFLVSFYNNEISEKSEIFDDQFSVERPDGSNFTLKIRSTKLEDSAMYFCASSSGSSNQPQHFGDGTRLSIL.

In nucleotides, the CDR3 is TGCGCCAGCAGCCAAGTCCTAGCGGGGGGGCCTGACGAGCAGTACTTC. Translated, it gives CASSQVLAGGPDEQYF. V usage is TRBV4-3 and J usage is TRBJ2-7; 12 bases line up with TRBD2. This CDR3 comprises 16 residues. J gave up 5 bases and V 1 base, and 6 bases lay outside the gene matches. CDR1 LGHNA and CDR2 YSLEER come from the germline V gene.

V gene TRBV4-2 combines with J gene TRBJ2-2; 7 bases are a match to TRBD2. Germline assignment: CDR1 LGHNA and CDR2 YNFKEQ. J was trimmed by 7 bases and V by 0 bases; bases with no gene match: 8. The CDR3 runs 16 residues. The CDR3 spells CASSQDEAGAGGELFF. Written as DNA, the CDR3 is TGTGCCAGCAGCCAAGATGAGGCGGGAGCGGGCGGGGAGCTGTTTTTT.

The chain has TRBV11-2 and TRBJ2-5; TRBD1 matches at 10 bases. The CDR3 is 15 amino acids. From germline, CDR1 is SGHAT and CDR2 FQNNGV. Losses at the gene ends were 4 bases for V and 1 base for J; bases not matched to a gene: 3. The chain's CDR3 is CASSSGTGVQETQYF. In nucleotides, the CDR3 is TGTGCCAGCAGCTCCGGGACAGGGGTCCAAGAGACCCAGTACTTC.

The chain couples TRBV30 to TRBJ1-5; 8 bases align to TRBD1. V shed 2 bases and J 2 bases; nucleotides not matched to a gene: 5. The germline V gene encodes CDR1 GTSNPN and CDR2 SVGIG (reference sequence). CDR3 length: 15 amino acids. Written as DNA, the CDR3 is TGTGCCTGGAGTCCCGACAGGGGCGGCAATCAGCCCCAGCATTTT. Amino acids: CAWSPDRGGNQPQHF. Based on the CDR3 plus reference TRBV30 and TRBJ1-5, the full variable domain is SQTIHQWPATLVQPVGSPLSLECTVEGTSNPNLYWYRQAAGRGLQLLFYSVGIGQISSEVPQNLSASRPQDRQFILSSKKLLLSDSGFYLCAWSPDRGGNQPQHFGDGTRLSIL.

This chain joins TRBV19 and TRBJ1-3; D gene ambiguous. The germline CDR1 and CDR2 sequences are LNHDA and SQIVND (reference sequence). V lost 7 bases and J 0 bases, leaving 10 bases between the germline ends. There are 14 residues in the CDR3. The CDR3 coding sequence is TGTGCCAGTACCCAATTTTTCTCTGGAAACACCATATATTTT. It encodes CASTQFFSGNTIYF.

This chain connects TRBV27 to TRBJ2-7; the match to TRBD2 covers 11 bases. The V segment lost 3 bases and the J segment 10 bases; nucleotides outside the gene matches: 14. There are 16 residues in the CDR3. Germline CDR1 and CDR2: MNHEY and SMNVEV (reference sequence). CDR3 nucleotides: TGTGCCAGCAGTTTCCTTGGGACTAGCGGACCAGTTGAACAGTACTTC. Amino acids: CASSFLGTSGPVEQYF.

The chain recombines TRBV5-1 with TRBJ2-2, with D perhaps matching TRBD1 (6 bases). The germline V and J ends were trimmed by 4 bases and 6 bases, with 10 bases remaining between them. The germline V gene encodes CDR1 SGHRS and CDR2 YFSETQ. The CDR3 is made up of 13 amino acids. Here the CDR3 DNA reads TGCGCCAGCAGCACAGCAGGGGCCGGGGAGCTGTTTTTT. It translates to CASSTAGAGELFF.

Remarks on this clone: Other nucleotide sequences from this sample produce the same CDR3. V usage is TRBV20-1 and J usage is TRBJ1-1; D not resolved. Germline CDR1 reads DFQATT; CDR2 reads SNEGSKA (reference sequence). The CDR3 length is 11 residues. V was cut by 3 bases and J by 6 bases, with 8 bases left in between. In nucleotides, the CDR3 is TGCAGTGCTAGTCCGGTGGCTGAAGCTTTCTTT. Encoded protein: CSASPVAEAFF.

The gene calls are TRBV11-2 and TRBJ2-5; 13 bases line up with TRBD2. CDR3 size: 16 residues. V lost 2 bases, J lost 4 bases, and 4 bases stayed unmatched. Germline values: CDR1 SGHAT, CDR2 FQNNGV. CDR3 sequence (DNA): TGTGCCAGCAGCTTAACACTAGCGGGGGGGCGAGAGACCCAGTACTTC. This gives the protein CASSLTLAGGRETQYF.

The chain recombines TRBV6-5 with TRBJ2-1, with TRBD2 matching over 7 bases. Per germline, CDR1 MNHEY and CDR2 SVGAGI. V gave up 0 bases and J gave up 12 bases; unmatched junction bases: 5. CDR3 size: 13 residues. CDR3 in DNA: TGTGCCAGCAGTTACTCTACGGGAGGTCGGCAGTTCTTC. Its translation: CASSYSTGGRQFF.

The chain carries TRBV21-1 and TRBJ2-5; the table gives TRBD2 as D, unverified against the DNA. TRBV21-1 corresponds to a pseudogene. The CDR3 is made up of 15 amino acids. Written as DNA, the CDR3 is TGTGCCAGCAGCAGGCTAGCGGGAGAGATGGAGACCCAGTACTTC. Residues: CASSRLAGEMETQYF.

The J gene is TRBJ1-6, the V gene TRBV25-1; a weak D match, TRBD1 (5 bases). V lost 5 bases and J 9 bases, leaving 11 bases between the germline ends. Germline CDR1 reads MGHDK; CDR2 reads SYGVNS. This CDR3 region has 13 residues. The CDR3: CASSRGGSSPLHF. DNA of the CDR3: TGTGCCAGCAGTAGGGGAGGTAGTTCACCCCTCCACTTT.

The chain employs TRBV2 and TRBJ2-7; possible D gene TRBD1, 5 bases. CDR1 and CDR2 (germline): SNHLY, FYNNEI. CDR3 length equals 14 residues. V was clipped by 5 bases and J by 0 bases, with 11 bases between them. The DNA of the CDR3 is TGTGCCAGCAGTCAGAGACAGAGCTCCTACGAGCAGTACTTC. This gives the protein CASSQRQSSYEQYF.

This chain uses TRBV2 with TRBJ2-3, with D hard to call. Trimming took off 2 bases at V and 6 bases at J, with 15 bases between the two ends. This CDR3 is 15 amino acids long. Germline values: CDR1 SNHLY, CDR2 FYNNEI. The CDR3 nucleotides read TGTGCCAGCAGTGAAACGACCGTAAGCGTCGATACGCAGTATTTT. This encodes CASSETTVSVDTQYF.

This chain uses TRBV30 with TRBJ2-7; perhaps TRBD2 as D (5 bases). Trimming left V 3 bases short and J 0 bases short, with 6 bases between. The CDR3 contains 12 residues. The germline V gene has CDR1 GTSNPN and CDR2 SVGIG (reference sequence). CDR3 in amino acids: CAWRGASYEQYF. The CDR3 bases are TGTGCCTGGAGGGGAGCCTCCTACGAGCAGTACTTC.

The V call is TRBV28, the J call TRBJ2-6; TRBD1 matches at 7 bases. V shed 6 bases, J shed 0 bases, and the junction held 2 bases outside the gene matches. CDR1 MDHEN and CDR2 SYDVKM come from the germline V gene. The CDR3 is 15 residues long. CDR3 in DNA: TGTGCCAGCAGCAACAGGGGCTCTGGGGCCAACGTCCTGACTTTC. This translates into CASSNRGSGANVLTF.

The table lists this clone with a count of one. The V and J genes are TRBV7-9 and TRBJ2-1, with D possibly matching TRBD2 (7 bases). The V end was cut by 6 bases, the J end by 9 bases, with 12 bases between. From germline, CDR1 is SEHNR and CDR2 FQNEAQ (reference sequence). CDR3 length: 12 residues. DNA of the CDR3: TGTGCCAGCAGGGGGGGGGCGGGTGAGCAGTTCTTC. Residues: CASRGGAGEQFF.

The table lists this clone with a few counts. The gene calls are TRBV4-3 and TRBJ2-7, with a weak D call TRBD2 (6 bases). This CDR3 spans 15 amino acids. V was shortened by 0 bases and J by 3 bases, with 12 bases between the two germline ends. The germline gives CDR1 LGHNA, CDR2 YSLEER. CDR3 in DNA: TGCGCCAGCAGCCAAGACAGGGAGGCCTTCTACGAGCAGTACTTC. It encodes CASSQDREAFYEQYF.

This chain connects TRBV19 to TRBJ2-7; D is possibly TRBD2 (7 bases). This CDR3 comprises 15 residues. Per germline, CDR1 LNHDA and CDR2 SQIVND (reference sequence). V shed 1 base and J shed 2 bases, with 12 bases lying between them. CDR3 nucleotides: TGTGCCAGTAGTATAGGAGGGGGGGCACCCTACGAGCAGTACTTC. It yields the protein CASSIGGGAPYEQYF. The full variable domain, in which reference TRBV19 and TRBJ2-7 provide the parts outside the CDR3, is DGGITQSPKYLFRKEGQNVTLSCEQNLNHDAMYWYRQDPGQGLRLIYYSQIVNDFQKGDIAEGYSVSREKKESFPLTVTSAQKNPTAFYLCASSIGGGAPYEQYFGPGTRLTVT.

In the case of this clone: The junction shows a germline mismatch at one end, possibly a read error. The chain couples TRBV7-6 to TRBJ1-1, with 7 nucleotides matching TRBD1. This CDR3 contains 17 residues. Germline V gives CDR1 SGHVS, CDR2 FNYEAQ. CDR3 nucleotides: TGTGCCAGCAGCCCCCTTTTTGGACAGGCCTTGAATACTGAAGCTTTCTTT. Residues: CASSPLFGQALNTEAFF.

This clone was detected a few times. The chain carries TRBV29-1 and TRBJ1-1; D may be TRBD1 (6 bases). The ends were cut back, 7 bases at V and 7 bases at J, with 10 bases in the middle. The CDR3 extends over 10 amino acids. Germline V lookup: CDR1 SQVTM, CDR2 ANQGSEA. The CDR3 coding sequence is TGCAGCGCCACGACAGGTGAAGCTTTCTTT. Translating gives CSATTGEAFF.

The J gene is TRBJ2-5, the V gene TRBV11-2, with unresolved D. The DNA end lines up better with TRBJ2-7; the J call may be wrong. Per the germline V gene, CDR1 is SGHAT and CDR2 is FQNNGV. There are 12 residues in the CDR3. The CDR3 is CASSLRVYEQYF. The CDR3 DNA sequence: TGTGCCAGCAGCTTAAGAGTCTACGAGCAGTACTTC.

The genes are TRBV5-1 and TRBJ2-1; 8 bases map to TRBD1. CDR1 is SGHRS and CDR2 is YFSETQ in the germline V gene. The CDR3 loop spans 11 amino acids. J lost 14 bases, V lost 4 bases, and 5 bases had no gene match. CDR3 sequence reads: CASSVRDRKFF. DNA of the CDR3: TGCGCCAGCAGCGTCCGGGACAGGAAGTTCTTC.

J is TRBJ1-1 and V is TRBV19; 10 bases map to TRBD1. The V gene end was trimmed by 1 base and the J gene end by 9 bases; junction bases not matched to a gene: 11. The CDR3 sequence is 16 residues long. Germline CDR1 reads LNHDA; CDR2 reads SQIVND (reference sequence). This CDR3 is CASSIGYYKGQGKAFF. The CDR3, as DNA: TGTGCCAGTAGTATAGGCTACTACAAGGGACAGGGGAAAGCTTTCTTT.

The chain has TRBV5-1 and TRBJ1-1; 10 nucleotides align to TRBD1. V lost 4 bases to trimming and J lost 14 bases; unmatched junction nucleotides: 20. Germline V gene sequence: CDR1 SGHRS, CDR2 YFSETQ. The length of the CDR3 is 16 residues. The CDR3 bases are TGCGCCAGCAGCCCCAAATCTATTGCCGGGACAGGGGAAGGGTTCTTT. It translates to CASSPKSIAGTGEGFF.

This sequence joins TRBV5-1 and TRBJ2-1, with TRBD2 as a possible D gene (7 bases). The CDR3 runs 17 residues. From germline, CDR1 is SGHRS and CDR2 YFSETQ. The V and J ends lost 6 bases and 1 base respectively, with 20 bases between them. CDR3 bases: TGCGCCAGCATGAACAGGGAGGGAATTTGGTCCTACAATGAGCAGTTCTTC. Translation: CASMNREGIWSYNEQFF.